The rows below give T cell receptor beta chains drawn from one sample of a study of monozygotic twins with inflammatory bowel disease. TCRdb re-called the 5' RACE reads; every CDR3 protein appears as one record, without DNA. This sample contains around 410,000 distinct CDR3 sequences. The specimen sequenced was blood. These receptors came from a human donor with ulcerative colitis or Crohn's disease, or a healthy co-twin of an affected twin (not recorded which). The CDR3 runs from the conserved cysteine through the conserved F or W. The order of the fields is J gene, V gene, CDR3 protein.

TRBJ2-5 TRBV4-1 CASSQDRTVYETQYF
TRBJ1-4 TRBV5-1 CASSLRDREEKLFF
TRBJ2-2 TRBV6-2/TRBV6-3 CASTALRNTGELFF
TRBJ1-3 TRBV5-1 CASSRGNPGNTIYF
TRBJ2-7 TRBV20-1 CSARDRLAGNYEQYF
TRBJ2-3 TRBV21-1 CASSKVELRPRTDTQYF
TRBJ2-1 TRBV7-3 CASSSSGLNEQFF
TRBJ2-1 TRBV7-2 CASSPGLIGNEQFF
TRBJ1-5 TRBV6-6 CASSLPMGQPQHF
TRBJ2-7 TRBV20-1 CSASSLARATHEQYF
TRBJ1-5 TRBV20-1 CSAIRQGGGNQPQHF
TRBJ1-6 TRBV12-3/TRBV12-4 CASSPLRQSPLHF
TRBJ2-3 TRBV28 CASSFVRFRTSSGSTDTQYF
TRBJ1-4 TRBV28 CASSLSGINEKLFF
TRBJ2-7 TRBV29-1 CSVAEGSYEQYF
TRBJ2-1 TRBV27 CASSLKGRVYNEQFF
TRBJ2-7 TRBV28 CASSFTGRSYEQYF
TRBJ2-2 TRBV24-1 CATSSGPGELFF
TRBJ2-1 TRBV14 CASSQDFYNEQFF
TRBJ2-3 TRBV4-1 CASSQGRGEADTQYF
TRBJ2-6 TRBV28 CASSFLGTGANVLTF
TRBJ1-1 TRBV5-1 CASSLGDPGNTEAFF
TRBJ2-6 TRBV7-6 CASSLTGTGANVLTF
TRBJ2-5 TRBV29-1 CSVEDPVATGPEGDQYF
TRBJ1-4 TRBV19 CASSIDRRLFF
TRBJ2-6 TRBV24-1 CATSDSLAGEGANVLTF
TRBJ2-7 TRBV10-3 CAIKADTYEQYF
TRBJ1-1 TRBV7-9 CASSPGGGSNTEAFF
TRBJ2-7 TRBV7-9 CASSPPGSIEQYF
TRBJ2-1 TRBV6-6 CASNVGSYNEQFF
TRBJ2-5 TRBV12-3/TRBV12-4 CASSPTGPGETQYF
TRBJ2-7 TRBV5-4 CASSLGTSGKSSYEQYF
TRBJ1-4 TRBV12-3/TRBV12-4 CASSSTRDGNEKLFF
TRBJ2-5 TRBV7-6 CASSSGSGETQYF
TRBJ2-2 TRBV27 CASSSHRVHTGELFF
TRBJ1-1 TRBV28 CASGQGAVTEAFF
TRBJ2-3 TRBV4-2 CASSQEGTSSTDTQYF
TRBJ1-1 TRBV28 CASSSDRTFTEAFF
TRBJ1-2 TRBV5-4 CASSPVRVGSGYGYTF
TRBJ1-2 TRBV9 CASSAGSGQGRGGYTF
TRBJ2-3 TRBV13 CASGTGVGDTQYF
TRBJ2-2 TRBV6-6 CASSYSAGELFF
TRBJ2-5 TRBV20-1 CSARDPERVAPQETQYF
TRBJ2-7 TRBV3-1 CASSHGLAGGPWGEQYF
TRBJ2-1 TRBV12-3/TRBV12-4 CASRRDRTSYNEQFF
TRBJ2-5 TRBV4-2 CASSRYKGDQETQYF
TRBJ2-2 TRBV14 CASIGTGELFF
TRBJ2-1 TRBV9 CASSVLTVPGHEQFF
TRBJ2-5 TRBV3-1 CASSRRGVETQYF
TRBJ2-1 TRBV5-1 CASSPGLNEQFF
TRBJ2-1 TRBV5-4 CASSPPRGVTYHEQFF
TRBJ2-5 TRBV11-2 CASSRGRQETQYF
TRBJ2-1 TRBV6-2/TRBV6-3 CASSYPPSGSGSISTYNEQFF
TRBJ1-2 TRBV10-3 CAISVLGESHGYTF